This T cell receptor beta chain was obtained from a study of regulatory T cells in long-lasting Graves disease. For TCR beta, libraries came from iRepertoire HTBI primers and Arm-PCR of CDR3 regions. TCRdb processed the multiplex PCR reads anew with MiXCR; each CDR3 protein has one entry. The sample contains hundreds of thousands of distinct CDR3 sequences, 16% of which appear only once. Regarding time point: newly diagnosed GD, antithyroid drugs for less than 3 months. Preparation of the TCR library used RNA extracted from PBMCs. The same data also contributed to another study, on T cells in Graves' hyperthyroidism and ophthalmopathy.

The TCR sequence derives from a woman aged 35-65 years with Graves disease. Sequences were derived from peripheral blood mononuclear cells (PBMCs), sampled at new diagnosis, from a patient treated with antithyroid drugs.

The CDR3 DNA reads as TGTGCCAGCAGCTTAGGAGGGACTAGCAGAGAGACCCAGTACTTC. Its translation: CASSLGGTSRETQYF. This chain connects TRBV7-2 to TRBJ2-5, with 9 bases aligning to TRBD2. J gave up 4 bases and V 1 base, and 4 bases lay outside the gene matches. The V gene's germline CDR1 is SGHTA and CDR2 FQGNSA. The CDR3 contains 15 residues.